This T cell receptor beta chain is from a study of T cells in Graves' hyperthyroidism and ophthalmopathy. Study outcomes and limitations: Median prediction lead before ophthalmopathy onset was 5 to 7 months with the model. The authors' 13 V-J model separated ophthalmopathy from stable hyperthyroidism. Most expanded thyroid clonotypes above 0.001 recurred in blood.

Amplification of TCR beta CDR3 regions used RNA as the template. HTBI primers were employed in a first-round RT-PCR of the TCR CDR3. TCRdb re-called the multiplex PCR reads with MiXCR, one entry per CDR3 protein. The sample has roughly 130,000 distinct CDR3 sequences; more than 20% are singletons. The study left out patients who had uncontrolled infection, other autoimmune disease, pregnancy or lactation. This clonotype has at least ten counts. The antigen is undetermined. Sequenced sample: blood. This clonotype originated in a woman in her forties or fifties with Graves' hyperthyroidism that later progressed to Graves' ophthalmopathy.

The chain's CDR3 is CASRGTVSYEQYF. The CDR3 region has the DNA TGTGCCAGCAGAGGGACAGTTTCCTACGAGCAGTACTTC. V and J are TRBV27 and TRBJ2-7, with 7 nucleotides matching TRBD1. V was clipped by 6 bases and J by 1 base; unmatched bases: 3. The length of the CDR3 is 13 residues. Germline V lookup: CDR1 MNHEY, CDR2 SMNVEV (reference sequence).